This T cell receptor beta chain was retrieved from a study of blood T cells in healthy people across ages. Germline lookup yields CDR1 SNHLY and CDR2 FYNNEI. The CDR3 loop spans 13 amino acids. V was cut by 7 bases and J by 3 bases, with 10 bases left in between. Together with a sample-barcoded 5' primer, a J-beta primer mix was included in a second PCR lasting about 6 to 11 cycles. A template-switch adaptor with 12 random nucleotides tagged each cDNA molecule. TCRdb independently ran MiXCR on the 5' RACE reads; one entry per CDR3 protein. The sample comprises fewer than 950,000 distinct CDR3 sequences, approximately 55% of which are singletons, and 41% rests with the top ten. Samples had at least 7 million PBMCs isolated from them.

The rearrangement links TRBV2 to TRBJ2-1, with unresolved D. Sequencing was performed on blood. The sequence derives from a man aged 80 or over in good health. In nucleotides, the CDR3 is TGTGCCAGCACTCTGACTGGCTACAATGAGCAGTTCTTC. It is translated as CASTLTGYNEQFF.